This TCR beta chain was sequenced in a study of shared clonotypes between healthy human individuals (dated by TCRdb to 2020 to 2022). Regarding the research as a whole: A couple of women and a few men aged 18 to 49 years were included in the cohort. For each donor, CD4 naive and CD4 memory were each given three plates, CD8 naive was given two plates, and CD8 memory was given one plate. To estimate repertoire size and how much clonotypes are shared between individuals, the study performed deep sequencing of blood TCR repertoires from roughly five healthy adults. Different laboratories and diverse techniques were used to prepare libraries and sequence TCR repertoires, to increase sequencing depth and limit assay-specific biases. Leukapheresis yielded between about 0.94 and 8.9 billion PBMCs per donor. Findings and caveats that apply to the study as a whole: Rarefaction of sorted-subset datasets indicated incomplete sequencing despite the large sequencing depth. Sharing across several donors was observed for approximately 5% of naive CD4, over 3% of naive CD8, 2% to 2.5% of memory CD4, and approximately 0.41% of memory CD8 clonotypes. The small number of donors limited the genetic and exposure-history diversity represented. Compared with non-shared clonotypes, the clonotypes found in all four sorted-subset donors had higher generation probabilities. Sampling was restricted to blood, and TCR repertoires in tissues likely differ from the TCR repertoires found in blood. Naive subsets generally had larger estimated clonotype richness than memory subsets. Pairwise subsampling led to the expectation that sequencing depth would affect the degree of clonotype sharing among donors.

V is clipped by 7 bases and J by 6 bases, and the sequence between their germline boundaries is 13 bases long. The germline V gene sets CDR1 to MDHEN and CDR2 to SYDVKM. The CDR3 covers 12 residues, taking in both the cysteine and the phenylalanine. Of all the DNA, just the CDR3 is kept, 36 bases in frame from base 1. Using the deep immunoSEQ assay, multiplex PCR amplified TCR CDR3 regions from genomic DNA. For each cell subset, the extracted genomic DNA was distributed evenly across all wells of several immunoSEQ 96-well plates, and each plate served as one replicate. For sorted subsets, around 0.2 ug of genomic DNA, equivalent to around 31,000 T cell genomes, went into each replicate PCR. Purified libraries were measured with a Qubit 3.0 fluorometer, size-checked on a Bioanalyzer 2100, and measured again with the KAPA Library Quantification kit. A separate single-read 150-cycle Illumina NextSeq 550 flow cell was used to sequence each immunoSEQ 96-well plate. The study's processing was this. Because the immunoSEQ output held only junctional sequences and lacked quality scores, the filtering could not match the filtering applied to full-length reads. Sequences were annotated with PyIR, a Python wrapper for IgBLAST v1.9, and V/J genes and CDR3 were assigned using IMGT germline references. Reads with weak V/J assignments (E-value above 1e-6), missing CDR3, stop codons, out-of-frame junctions, or ambiguous translated residues were removed. V3J clonotypes were defined as sequences sharing the same inferred V gene, J gene, and CDR3 amino acid sequence. Percentage overlap between repertoires was calculated by dividing the number of shared unique clonotypes by the size of the smaller repertoire. Repertoire richness was assessed with RTK rarefaction, the Chao1 estimator, and Recon v2.1 estimates of unobserved clonotypes. Generation probabilities for all TCRbeta clonotypes obtained by the gDNA method from a handful of donors were computed using OLGA. This is the immuneACCESS table as TCRdb keeps it, with only in-frame sequences that have V and J called. A part of the clones is gone; compared with another copy, unresolved V genes explain less than half, and the rest is unexplained. The V and J calls and clone size are taken from that table; D and trimming were inferred from the DNA. The sample table lists approximately 720,000 clones, about 78% of them with a count of one. The ten biggest clones cover under 2% of the sample.

The donors were healthy, HIV-negative adults who had no recently reported acute infections or vaccinations. All donors were Caucasian adults living in Nashville, Tennessee, USA. CD4+ T cells were enriched by magnetic negative selection, after which naive cells were positively selected on CD45RA and the negative fraction was taken as the memory subset. After blood collection by leukapheresis, PBMCs were isolated using Ficoll-Histopaque density gradient centrifugation and then cryopreserved in the vapor phase of liquid nitrogen. Purity and quantity of every magnetically sorted T cell population were checked by analytical flow cytometry. Each sorted fraction had its genomic DNA isolated and then quantified by UV absorbance on a Nanodrop 2000c. Only a few counts were recorded for this clone. The specificity of this receptor is unknown. No quality values exist for individual bases; no much larger clone is one base distant.

Source material: memory CD4+ T cells sorted from blood. In the paper's terms, the cell subset or site label means: CD45RA-negative fraction. The receptor was isolated from a woman in her thirties in good health. The rearranged chain carries TRBV28 and TRBJ2-7, with the D gene possibly TRBD1 or TRBD2, each one fitting 6 bases. The DNA sequence is given as TGTGCCAGCACCGGGTGGGGGGCCGAGCAGTACTTC. It translates to CASTGWGAEQYF.